The 24 T cell receptor beta chains below were found in one sample sequenced in a study of OX40 agonist ivuxolimab in advanced cancers. Sequencing was performed with immunoSEQ multiplex PCR; in TCRdb, only in-frame clones are kept and a portion is missing. Among some 90,000 clones listed, around 87% were seen once. The starting material was CD4+ or CD8+ T cells sorted from blood, obtained in a trial of the OX40 agonist ivuxolimab. Receptors were obtained from an adult with an advanced solid tumor such as melanoma, head and neck, liver or kidney cancer.

The table lists this clone with a few counts. This chain connects TRBV10-3 to TRBJ1-1, with 9 bases that match TRBD1. This CDR3 has 14 residues. In germline, CDR1 is ENHRY, CDR2 SYGVKD. The V gene end was trimmed by 6 bases and the J gene end by 5 bases; junction bases not matched to a gene: 7. As DNA, the CDR3 is TGTGCCATCAGATGGGACAGGGCGAGAACTGAAGCTTTCTTT. It encodes CAIRWDRARTEAFF.

V is TRBV6-1 and J is TRBJ1-3; no definite D call. Germline lookup yields CDR1 MNHNS and CDR2 SASEGT. This CDR3 is built from 19 residues. V lost 2 bases and J lost 3, with 23 bases in between. The CDR3 spells CASSERVGTQSTFGNTIYF. In DNA, the CDR3 is TGTGCCAGCAGTGAAAGGGTTGGTACCCAGTCGACGTTTGGAAACACCATATATTTT.

The V and J genes are TRBV29-1 and TRBJ2-7; D remains ambiguous. V was shortened by 6 bases and J by 2 bases, with 14 bases between the two germline ends. CDR1 is SQVTM and CDR2 is ANQGSEA in the germline V gene. This CDR3 region has 13 residues. The CDR3 coding sequence is TGCAGCGTCACTCGACAAACCCCCTACGAGCAGTACTTC. This codes for CSVTRQTPYEQYF.

The V gene is TRBV19, the J gene TRBJ1-5, with TRBD1 as a possible D gene (5 bases). V gave up 5 bases and J gave up 4 bases, with 12 bases separating them. The CDR3 is made up of 14 amino acids. Germline V gene lookup returns CDR1 LNHDA and CDR2 SQIVND (reference sequence). The CDR3 loop reads CASSGAGWNQPQHF. The CDR3 DNA is TGTGCCAGTAGTGGAGCAGGGTGGAATCAGCCCCAGCATTTT.

This chain joins TRBV5-1 and TRBJ2-5; TRBD2 matches at 7 bases. Germline V gives CDR1 SGHRS, CDR2 YFSETQ. Trimming at V came to 0 bases and at J to 2 bases, leaving 7 bases not matched to a gene. The CDR3 has 16 amino acids. The CDR3 spells CASSLGGLLAQETQYF. The CDR3 DNA reads TGCGCCAGCAGCTTGGGGGGACTACTCGCTCAAGAGACCCAGTACTTC.

The chain carries TRBV5-1 and TRBJ1-1; TRBD1 matches 8 bases. The V gene end was trimmed by 1 base and the J gene end by 5 bases; junction bases not matched to a gene: 7. The CDR3 extends over 15 amino acids. The germline gives CDR1 SGHRS, CDR2 YFSETQ. CDR3 sequence reads: CASSLFQGARTEAFF. CDR3 in DNA: TGCGCCAGCAGCTTGTTCCAGGGGGCGCGGACTGAAGCTTTCTTT.

This rearrangement joins TRBV25-1 to TRBJ1-1, with D uncertain. CDR3 size: 13 residues. Per the germline V gene, CDR1 is MGHDK and CDR2 is SYGVNS. The V end was cut by 2 bases, the J end by 0 bases, with 4 bases between. CDR3 sequence: CASSEVVNTEAFF. The CDR3 bases are TGTGCCAGCAGTGAAGTCGTGAACACTGAAGCTTTCTTT.

The rearrangement links TRBV6-5 to TRBJ1-2; D remains unclear. V gave up 6 bases and J gave up 4 bases, with 12 bases separating them. The CDR3 contains 13 residues. Germline CDR1 reads MNHEY; CDR2 reads SVGAGI. The CDR3: CASRLKRGYGYTF. The CDR3 DNA reads as TGTGCCAGCAGATTGAAACGGGGCTATGGCTACACCTTC.

The V and J genes are TRBV7-2 and TRBJ2-1, with TRBD2 identical over 7 bases. This CDR3 region has 15 residues. Unmatched junction bases numbered 4, after V lost 0 bases and J lost 5 bases. Looked up from germline, CDR1 is SGHTA and CDR2 is FQGNSA. CDR3 bases: TGTGCCAGCAGCTTAGCGGGGGGGAACCACAATGAGCAGTTCTTC. Its translation: CASSLAGGNHNEQFF.

The chain uses TRBV14 and TRBJ2-2; the match to TRBD1 covers 11 bases. CDR3 length equals 19 residues. The V gene end was trimmed by 3 bases and the J gene end by 1 base; junction bases not matched to a gene: 10. Germline CDR1 reads SGHDN; CDR2 reads FVKESK. The CDR3 region is CASSHFKGTGGVNTGELFF. Written as DNA, the CDR3 is TGTGCCAGCAGCCACTTCAAAGGGACAGGGGGTGTGAACACCGGGGAGCTGTTTTTT.

This chain joins TRBV5-1 and TRBJ2-7; 8 nucleotides align to TRBD1. Unmatched junction bases numbered 9, after V lost 4 bases and J lost 6 bases. Germline V CDR1 and CDR2: SGHRS, YFSETQ. This CDR3 has 14 amino acids. CDR3 bases: TGCGCCAGCAGCACTACAGGGGGTATCGCCGAGCAGTACTTC. This translates into CASSTTGGIAEQYF.

CDR3: CSPRGGQPQHF. Here the CDR3 DNA reads TGCAGCCCCCGAGGGGGGCAGCCCCAGCATTTT. This chain connects TRBV29-1 to TRBJ1-5, with D perhaps matching TRBD1 (6 bases). Germline V gene lookup returns CDR1 SQVTM and CDR2 ANQGSEA. The V end lost 8 bases, the J end lost 7 bases, and 12 bases lay between the germline ends. This CDR3 region has 11 residues.

V and J are TRBV4-2 and TRBJ1-2; TRBD1 agrees at 11 bases. In germline, CDR1 is LGHNA, CDR2 YNFKEQ. J lost 0 bases, V lost 1 base, and 4 bases had no gene match. CDR3 length: 17 residues. The CDR3 DNA is TGTGCCAGCAGCCAAGCGGGACAGGGGGTCACTAACTATGGCTACACCTTC. Translating it yields CASSQAGQGVTNYGYTF.

The J gene is TRBJ1-3, the V gene TRBV5-4; 10 nucleotides agree with TRBD1. Unmatched junction bases numbered 4, after V lost 3 bases and J lost 1 base. The CDR3 consists of 16 residues. CDR1 is SGHNT and CDR2 is YYREEE in the germline V gene (reference sequence). The chain's CDR3 is CASSSGQGPSGNTIYF. In nucleotides, the CDR3 is TGTGCCAGCAGCTCGGGACAGGGGCCATCTGGAAACACCATATATTTT. The variable domain in full, with the rest retrieved from reference TRBV5-4 and TRBJ1-3, is ETGVTQSPTHLIKTRGQQVTLRCSSQSGHNTVSWYQQALGQGPQFIFQYYREEENGRGNFPPRFSGLQFPNYSSELNVNALELDDSALYLCASSSGQGPSGNTIYFGEGSWLTVV.

The count of this clone is one. The rearrangement joins TRBV5-1 to TRBJ1-5; TRBD1 agrees at 7 bases. Germline V lookup: CDR1 SGHRS, CDR2 YFSETQ. The CDR3 has 18 residues. V was clipped by 0 bases and J by 1 base; unmatched bases: 10. This CDR3 is CASSLGPQGGASNQPQHF. The CDR3 bases are TGCGCCAGCAGCTTGGGACCCCAGGGGGGGGCGAGCAATCAGCCCCAGCATTTT. Full variable domain (rest looked up from reference TRBV5-1 and TRBJ1-5): KAGVTQTPRYLIKTRGQQVTLSCSPISGHRSVSWYQQTPGQGLQFLFEYFSETQRNKGNFPGRFSGRQFSNSRSEMNVSTLELGDSALYLCASSLGPQGGASNQPQHFGDGTRLSIL.

This clone has more than one count but fewer than ten. The chain couples TRBV5-8 to TRBJ1-1; D is perhaps TRBD1 (5 bases). The V gene's germline CDR1 is SGHTS and CDR2 YDEGEE. Trimming stripped 1 base from V and 3 bases from J, with 13 bases between. CDR3 size: 15 residues. CDR3 amino acids: CASSLYGGKDTEAFF. The DNA of the CDR3 is TGTGCCAGCAGCTTGTATGGGGGAAAGGACACTGAAGCTTTCTTT.

V and J are TRBV5-5 and TRBJ1-4; D remains ambiguous. Trimming left V 4 bases short and J 0 bases short, with 10 bases between. The CDR3 contains 15 residues. The germline CDR1 and CDR2 sequences are SGHKS and YYEKEE (reference sequence). The DNA for the CDR3 is TGTGCCAGCAGCACCCCGGGCCCAACTAATGAAAAACTGTTTTTT. Amino acid sequence: CASSTPGPTNEKLFF.

This sequence joins TRBV5-1 and TRBJ2-1; 12 positions match TRBD2. Losses at the gene ends were 3 bases for V and 8 bases for J; bases not matched to a gene: 9. Germline assignment: CDR1 SGHRS and CDR2 YFSETQ. The CDR3 is made up of 16 amino acids. CDR3 DNA: TGCGCCAGCAGCTCACTAACTAGCGGGGGGTCGGATGAGCAGTTCTTC. Encoded protein: CASSSLTSGGSDEQFF.

This clone was counted once. The chain recombines TRBV5-6 with TRBJ2-7, with D unclear. The germline gives CDR1 SGHDT, CDR2 YYEEEE. The CDR3 covers 15 residues. V lost 4 bases and J 0 bases, leaving 14 bases between the germline ends. In nucleotides, the CDR3 is TGTGCCAGCAGCCAAGAGGCCTACAGCTCCTACGAGCAGTACTTC. This gives the protein CASSQEAYSSYEQYF.

This clone was seen only a few times. The rearrangement uses TRBV6-1 and TRBJ2-4; D is unresolved. Germline values: CDR1 MNHNS, CDR2 SASEGT. The CDR3 loop spans 17 amino acids. V was clipped by 0 bases and J by 0 bases, with 12 bases between them. The CDR3 region is CASSEALFSLAKNIQYF. In DNA form, the CDR3 reads TGTGCCAGCAGTGAAGCGTTATTTAGTCTAGCCAAAAACATTCAGTACTTC.

V and J are TRBV11-1 and TRBJ2-3; 11 bases are shared with TRBD2. The CDR3 extends over 16 amino acids. The germline gives CDR1 SGHAT, CDR2 FQDESV (reference sequence). The V gene end was trimmed by 0 bases and the J gene end by 5 bases; junction bases not matched to a gene: 4. CDR3 residues: CASSLALAGGVDTQYF. CDR3 DNA: TGTGCCAGCAGCTTAGCGCTAGCGGGGGGCGTAGATACGCAGTATTTT.

The chain couples TRBV4-3 to TRBJ2-3; the D is unclear. Trimming left V 0 bases short and J 5 bases short, with 15 bases between. Per the germline V gene, CDR1 is LGHNA and CDR2 is YSLEER. The CDR3 sequence is 16 residues long. The CDR3 sequence is CASSQEISNPGDTQYF. CDR3 nucleotide sequence: TGCGCCAGCAGCCAAGAGATTAGTAACCCTGGAGATACGCAGTATTTT.

V gene TRBV11-2 combines with J gene TRBJ2-1; D gene uncertain. The CDR3 is 18 residues long. Between the trimmed V and J ends, which lost 4 bases and 0 bases, there was a span of 19 bases. Per germline, CDR1 SGHAT and CDR2 FQNNGV. The CDR3 DNA follows: TGTGCCAGCAGCTCGCCCAGTGGCCACTCAAGCTCCTACAATGAGCAGTTCTTC. Protein product: CASSSPSGHSSSYNEQFF.

This chain joins TRBV5-6 and TRBJ2-3; 9 bases are shared with TRBD1. From germline, CDR1 is SGHDT and CDR2 YYEEEE. This CDR3 region has 18 residues. Unmatched junction bases numbered 14, after V lost 2 bases and J lost 4 bases. This CDR3 reads CASSFTPGTGLKADTQYF. CDR3 sequence (DNA): TGTGCCAGCAGCTTCACCCCCGGGACAGGGCTCAAGGCAGATACGCAGTATTTT.